A single sample gave rise to the 28 T cell receptor beta chains below, sequenced in a study of identical twins. TCRdb re-derived calls from the 5' RACE reads in MiXCR, one entry per CDR3 protein. Altogether some 590,000 distinct CDR3 sequences are present, more than 9% being singletons, with the ten largest covering 2.5% to 3.5%. The sample was also linked to a second study, of yellow fever vaccine responses in identical twins.

The specimen sequenced was PBMCs. These receptors all stem from a woman younger than 35 in good health.

Ten or more counts support this clonotype. The chain employs TRBV5-1 and TRBJ2-2, with 7 bases matching TRBD1. The CDR3 is made up of 15 amino acids. V lost 4 bases and J lost 5; bases outside the gene matches: 8. Germline assignment: CDR1 SGHRS and CDR2 YFSETQ. The CDR3 region is CASSPGGFITGELFF. The CDR3 nucleotides read TGCGCCAGCAGCCCAGGGGGTTTTATTACCGGGGAGCTGTTTTTT. Supplemented by reference TRBV5-1 and TRBJ2-2, the full variable domain reads KAGVTQTPRYLIKTRGQQVTLSCSPISGHRSVSWYQQTPGQGLQFLFEYFSETQRNKGNFPGRFSGRQFSNSRSEMNVSTLELGDSALYLCASSPGGFITGELFFGEGSRLTVL.

At least ten counts were recorded for this clonotype. The chain recombines TRBV7-8 with TRBJ2-3; no reliable D call. CDR1 and CDR2 (germline): SGHVS, FQNEAQ. This CDR3 is built from 13 residues. V was clipped by 3 bases and J by 4 bases, with 8 bases between them. For the CDR3, the DNA is TGTGCCAGCAGCTTGGGCTGGGCAGATACGCAGTATTTT. Translated: CASSLGWADTQYF.

In its sample, this clonotype was seen many times. V usage is TRBV7-2 and J usage is TRBJ2-1; 8 positions match TRBD2. Looked up from germline, CDR1 is SGHTA and CDR2 is FQGNSA. The CDR3 sequence is 14 residues long. Unmatched junction bases numbered 10, after V lost 1 base and J lost 14 bases. The CDR3 reads CASSLGTGGSSKFF. In DNA form, the CDR3 reads TGTGCCAGCAGCTTAGGGACGGGGGGGTCCTCAAAGTTCTTC.

The CDR3 bases are TGTGCCAGCAGCAACAGGGCCGCCAAAAACATTCAGTACTTC. As protein: CASSNRAAKNIQYF. V gene TRBV21-1 combines with J gene TRBJ2-4; the table's TRBD2 call for D was not verified on the DNA. TRBV21-1 is annotated as a pseudogene. The CDR3 totals 14 residues.

This clonotype appeared many times. This chain connects TRBV9 to TRBJ2-3; 14 bases are a match to TRBD2. This CDR3 is built from 18 residues. Trimming took 0 bases from V and 0 from J; bases not matched to a gene: 3. Germline-derived CDR1 and CDR2 are SGDLS and YYNGEE. The CDR3 DNA reads as TGTGCCAGCAGCGTAGGCGGGACTAGCGGGGGAAGCACAGATACGCAGTATTTT. Translated, it gives CASSVGGTSGGSTDTQYF. The full variable domain, completed using reference TRBV9 and TRBJ2-3, is DSGVTQTPKHLITATGQRVTLRCSPRSGDLSVYWYQQSLDQGLQFLIQYYNGEERAKGNILERFSAQQFPDLHSELNLSSLELGDSALYFCASSVGGTSGGSTDTQYFGPGTRLTVL.

This clonotype came up a few times. The V call is TRBV6-2 or TRBV6-3, the J call TRBJ2-6, with D unclear. This CDR3 is built from 17 residues. The germline gives CDR1 MNHEY, CDR2 SVGEGT. Trimming shortened V by 2 bases and J by 1 base, and 12 bases separated the two germline ends. This chain's CDR3 is CASSYPLTLSGANVLTF. The CDR3 DNA reads TGTGCCAGCAGTTACCCCTTGACTCTGTCTGGGGCCAACGTCCTGACTTTC.

This clonotype showed up just once. This may be a read error: a much more frequent sequence differs by one nucleotide. The V and J genes are TRBV7-8 and TRBJ2-5, with D possibly matching TRBD1 (5 bases). Trimming removed 2 bases from V and 4 bases from J, with 8 bases in between. The germline V gene has CDR1 SGHVS and CDR2 FQNEAQ. The length of the CDR3 is 13 residues. DNA for the CDR3: TGTGCCAGCAGCTTAAGACAGCTAGAGACCCAGTACTTC. Translation: CASSLRQLETQYF.

The chain recombines TRBV20-1 with TRBJ2-3, with D perhaps being TRBD1 or TRBD2 (5 bases each). This CDR3 has 12 residues. Looked up from germline, CDR1 is DFQATT and CDR2 is SNEGSKA (reference sequence). The CDR3 protein is CGGGGSTDTQYF. CDR3 nucleotides: TGCGGAGGTGGGGGAAGCACAGATACGCAGTATTTT.

A word on this clonotype: A much larger clone lies a single base off, so this may be a read error. V and J are TRBV7-9 and TRBJ2-7; 9 nucleotides agree with TRBD1. The V gene end was trimmed by 1 base and the J gene end by 5 bases; junction bases not matched to a gene: 3. The CDR3 spans 14 residues. CDR1 is SEHNR and CDR2 is FQNEAQ in the germline V gene (reference sequence). In DNA form, the CDR3 reads TGTGCCAGCAGCTTAGGGACAGGGGCCCACGAGCAGTACTTC. Translating it yields CASSLGTGAHEQYF. The variable domain in full, with the rest retrieved from reference TRBV7-9 and TRBJ2-7, is DTGVSQNPRHKITKRGQNVTFRCDPISEHNRLYWYRQTLGQGPEFLTYFQNEAQLEKSRLLSDRFSAERPKGSFSTLEIQRTEQGDSAMYLCASSLGTGAHEQYFGPGTRLTVT.

This clonotype has more than one count but fewer than ten. The rearrangement links TRBV20-1 to TRBJ2-3, with a tentative D call TRBD1 (7 bases). The V end lost 4 bases, the J end lost 1 base, and 12 bases lay between the germline ends. The V gene's germline CDR1 is DFQATT and CDR2 SNEGSKA (reference sequence). CDR3 length equals 14 residues. CDR3 loop: CSATRGAGTDTQYF. The CDR3 DNA reads as TGCAGTGCTACCAGGGGGGCCGGCACAGATACGCAGTATTTT.

This clonotype was counted only a few times. The rearrangement joins TRBV12-3 or TRBV12-4 to TRBJ2-3; D is perhaps TRBD1 (5 bases). Trimming left V 3 bases short and J 6 bases short, with 10 bases between. The CDR3 has 13 residues. The CDR3 DNA sequence: TGTGCCAGCAGTTTTTCAGGGTCCGATACGCAGTATTTT. As protein: CASSFSGSDTQYF.

This clonotype was recorded many times. V gene TRBV10-3 combines with J gene TRBJ2-5; 8 positions match TRBD1. Losses at the gene ends were 8 bases for V and 4 bases for J; bases not matched to a gene: 0. The CDR3 consists of 11 residues. Germline CDR1 is ENHRY and CDR2 is SYGVKD. This CDR3 reads CAIGQGETQYF. CDR3 bases: TGTGCCATCGGACAGGGAGAGACCCAGTACTTC.

In its sample, this clonotype was seen a few times. This sequence joins TRBV20-1 and TRBJ2-2, with D tentatively TRBD2 (7 bases). The CDR3 spans 13 residues. Germline CDR1 reads DFQATT; CDR2 reads SNEGSKA (reference sequence). The chain's CDR3 is CSRGALNTGELFF. Here the CDR3 DNA reads TGCAGCCGGGGGGCTCTGAACACCGGGGAGCTGTTTTTT.

This clonotype was observed a handful of times. This chain connects TRBV11-3 to TRBJ2-1; 9 bases are a match to TRBD2. Germline CDR1 reads SGHNT; CDR2 reads YENEEA. The CDR3 contains 15 residues. J was trimmed by 8 bases and V by 1 base; bases with no gene match: 6. The CDR3 loop reads CASSLGGSGSDEQFF. The CDR3 DNA sequence: TGTGCCAGCAGCTTAGGGGGTAGCGGGAGTGATGAGCAGTTCTTC.

This clonotype turned up a few times. The rearrangement uses TRBV14 and TRBJ1-2; possibly TRBD1 for D (6 bases). Trimming removed 3 bases at V and 5 bases at J, with 13 bases between. Germline V lookup: CDR1 SGHDN, CDR2 FVKESK. This CDR3 is 14 amino acids long. The CDR3 region is CASSQTTGGYGYTF. The CDR3 DNA reads as TGTGCCAGCAGCCAGACGACAGGAGGGTATGGCTACACCTTC. Full variable domain (missing parts from reference TRBV14 and TRBJ1-2): EAGVTQFPSHSVIEKGQTVTLRCDPISGHDNLYWYRRVMGKEIKFLLHFVKESKQDESGMPNNRFLAERTGGTYSTLKVQPAELEDSGVYFCASSQTTGGYGYTFGSGTRLTVV.

The V and J genes are TRBV15 and TRBJ2-7; 8 bases are shared with TRBD2. The CDR3 spans 19 residues. V lost 0 bases and J lost 6; bases outside the gene matches: 19. Germline CDR1 reads LNHNV; CDR2 reads YYDKDF (reference sequence). DNA of the CDR3: TGTGCCACCAGCAGAGATCGGGAGGGTACTGTCGGGACTAGTACCGAGCAGTACTTC. As protein: CATSRDREGTVGTSTEQYF.

This clonotype has a count of ten or more. J is TRBJ1-2 and V is TRBV12-3 or TRBV12-4; 9 positions agree with TRBD1. This CDR3 is 14 amino acids long. The V gene end was trimmed by 6 bases and the J gene end by 2 bases; junction bases not matched to a gene: 4. The CDR3 DNA is TGTGCCAGCAGCCCAGACAGGGGGAACTATGGCTACACCTTC. Translated, it gives CASSPDRGNYGYTF.

Remarks on this clonotype: A much larger clone sits a single nucleotide away, making a read error possible. This sequence joins TRBV28 and TRBJ2-1, with D perhaps matching TRBD1 (6 bases). CDR1 and CDR2 (germline): MDHEN, SYDVKM. The CDR3 extends over 12 amino acids. V lost 10 bases to trimming and J lost 6 bases, with 13 bases between them. This CDR3 is CATGTNGNEQFF. In DNA, the CDR3 is TGTGCCACCGGGACAAATGGCAATGAGCAGTTCTTC.

This clonotype was counted a few times. V is TRBV6-5 and J is TRBJ1-2; tentative D call: TRBD1 (6 bases). This CDR3 has 15 residues. Germline values: CDR1 MNHEY, CDR2 SVGAGI. Trimming cost V 4 bases and J 8 bases, with 20 bases left between them. The DNA for the CDR3 is TGTGCCAGCAGTTCCAACTTGGACAGCGTCGGAGGCTACACCTTC. It specifies CASSSNLDSVGGYTF.

The V call is TRBV6-5, the J call TRBJ2-1, with TRBD1 identical over 9 bases. V lost 2 bases, J lost 4 bases, and 9 bases stayed unmatched. The CDR3 is 17 amino acids. CDR1 is MNHEY and CDR2 is SVGAGI in the germline V gene. The CDR3 spells CASSYRMVGTGYNEQFF. As DNA, the CDR3 is TGTGCCAGCAGTTACAGGATGGTCGGGACAGGGTACAATGAGCAGTTCTTC.

Only a few counts were recorded for this clonotype. This chain joins TRBV7-2 and TRBJ2-5, with D possibly being TRBD1 or TRBD2 (6 bases each). The ends were cut back, 2 bases at V and 5 bases at J, with 18 bases in the middle. In germline, CDR1 is SGHTA, CDR2 FQGNSA. The length of the CDR3 is 16 residues. CDR3 amino acids: CASSLPGGLTRETQYF. In DNA form, the CDR3 reads TGTGCCAGCAGCTTACCTGGGGGGCTGACCCGTGAGACCCAGTACTTC.

J is TRBJ2-7 and V is TRBV11-2; TRBD2 aligns across 12 bases. After removal of 5 bases from V and 6 bases from J, the junction contained 8 bases not matched to a gene. This CDR3 is 15 amino acids long. In germline, CDR1 is SGHAT, CDR2 FQNNGV. The CDR3 is CASSHGLAGPGEQYF. The CDR3 DNA follows: TGTGCCAGCAGCCACGGACTAGCGGGGCCGGGCGAGCAGTACTTC.

This clonotype was observed a handful of times. V usage is TRBV4-3 and J usage is TRBJ2-3; 7 nucleotides line up with TRBD1. V gave up 1 base and J gave up 3 bases; unmatched junction bases: 10. There are 17 residues in the CDR3. From germline, CDR1 is LGHNA and CDR2 YSLEER. The CDR3 DNA is TGCGCCAGCAGCCAAGGCCTGACAGGGCTTGGGACAGATACGCAGTATTTT. It yields the protein CASSQGLTGLGTDTQYF.

The chain is built from TRBV12-3 or TRBV12-4 and TRBJ2-3, with 11 bases that match TRBD2. Trimming cost V 7 bases and J 0 bases; bases outside gene matches: 9. The CDR3 consists of 17 residues. The CDR3 sequence is CASTYTGLAVSTDTQYF. The CDR3 DNA reads TGTGCCAGCACCTACACGGGACTAGCGGTCAGCACAGATACGCAGTATTTT.

Ten or more counts support this clonotype. This rearrangement joins TRBV6-1 to TRBJ1-1; weak D call: TRBD1 (6 bases). This CDR3 contains 16 residues. V was pared by 6 bases and J by 1 base, with 18 bases between. Germline assignment: CDR1 MNHNS and CDR2 SASEGT. CDR3 region: CASSASTGYRNTEAFF. The CDR3 bases are TGTGCCAGCAGCGCATCTACAGGGTATCGGAACACTGAAGCTTTCTTT.

The V call is TRBV6-1, the J call TRBJ2-2, with 8 bases lining up with TRBD2. Germline V gene lookup returns CDR1 MNHNS and CDR2 SASEGT. V lost 6 bases, J lost 2 bases, and 14 bases stayed unmatched. CDR3 size: 18 residues. This CDR3 is CASRPQLPGLDNTGELFF. CDR3 bases: TGTGCCAGCAGACCCCAACTTCCGGGACTAGATAACACCGGGGAGCTGTTTTTT.

This clonotype showed up just a few times. This chain connects TRBV20-1 to TRBJ2-7; D gene uncertain. Trimming cost V 1 base and J 0 bases, with 10 bases left between them. CDR3 length equals 14 residues. CDR1 and CDR2 from the germline V gene are DFQATT and SNEGSKA (reference sequence). The CDR3 nucleotides are TGCAGTGCTAGAGGACAATCCAGCTCCTACGAGCAGTACTTC. It yields the protein CSARGQSSSYEQYF.

This clonotype came up a few times. The V gene is TRBV12-3 or TRBV12-4, the J gene TRBJ2-1, with D maybe TRBD2 (5 bases). V lost 7 bases and J 8 bases, leaving 15 bases between the germline ends. CDR3 length equals 13 residues. CDR3 residues: CASTLSGLDEQFF. As DNA, the CDR3 is TGTGCCAGCACCCTCTCCGGACTGGATGAGCAGTTCTTC.